This entry concerns a single T cell receptor (beta chain). The antigen is not known. These data are taken from a study of CD8 T cells in ankylosing spondylitis. TCRdb recomputed calls from the 5' RACE reads with MiXCR, one row per CDR3 protein. The profile covers 300,000 to 400,000 distinct CDR3 sequences, with around 10% appearing a single time and 9.1% taken by the ten largest. The CDR3 has 17 residues. Germline V lookup: CDR1 LGHDT, CDR2 YNNKEL (reference sequence). V was clipped by 4 bases and J by 1 base; unmatched bases: 7. Broader study findings: Roughly eight highly homologous variants made up a TCR beta motif that seemed to typify ankylosing spondylitis blood. CD8+ cells made up the disease-linked clones, which were relatively rare in peripheral blood.

The specimen was blood, either unsorted or a sorted T cell fraction (not recorded which). The chain combines TRBV3-1 with TRBJ2-1; 10 bases agree with TRBD2. This clonotype was sampled from a female donor with ankylosing spondylitis or in good health (not recorded which). The CDR3 here is CASSPWTSGYSYNEQFF. CDR3 in DNA: TGTGCCAGCAGCCCCTGGACTAGCGGATATTCCTACAATGAGCAGTTCTTC.